One and the same sample provided the 21 T cell receptor beta chains below, sequenced in a study of cytomegalovirus exposure and HLA in healthy donors. The table came from immunoSEQ multiplex PCR; TCRdb's copy has only in-frame clones and leaves some out. The sample includes 95,000 to 120,000 clones, about 85% of them seen just once. The specimen was PBMCs. The receptors shown here come from a woman between 18 and 29 years old in good health and CMV-seronegative.

Here the CDR3 DNA reads TGTGCCAGCAGCGTCTCCACGACAGGGACCCCCTACAATGAGCAGTTCTTC. Its protein product is CASSVSTTGTPYNEQFF. The chain couples TRBV9 to TRBJ2-1; TRBD1 aligns across 7 bases. This CDR3 spans 17 amino acids. Germline V lookup: CDR1 SGDLS, CDR2 YYNGEE. Trimming cost V 2 bases and J 2 bases; bases outside gene matches: 10.

The chain is built from TRBV2 and TRBJ2-2, with a tentative D call TRBD2 (5 bases). The CDR3 sequence is 13 residues long. The germline V gene encodes CDR1 SNHLY and CDR2 FYNNEI. V lost 2 bases and J 6 bases, leaving 7 bases between the germline ends. The CDR3 nucleotides read TGTGCCAGCAGTGAAACCGGGGCCGGGGAGCTGTTTTTT. This translates into CASSETGAGELFF.

This chain links TRBV7-9 with TRBJ2-7; 7 nucleotides align to TRBD2. The CDR3 sequence is 14 residues long. With 1 base clipped from V and 2 bases from J, the junction kept 2 bases outside the gene matches. Germline lookup yields CDR1 SEHNR and CDR2 FQNEAQ (reference sequence). CDR3 nucleotides: TGTGCCAGCAGCTTAGGGGGGGGGACCTACGAGCAGTACTTC. Amino acid sequence: CASSLGGGTYEQYF.

The chain has TRBV13 and TRBJ1-1, with a tentative D call TRBD1 (5 bases). Deletions cut 4 bases from V and 1 base from J, with 10 bases between. In germline, CDR1 is PRHDT, CDR2 FYEKMQ (reference sequence). CDR3 length: 14 amino acids. The CDR3 DNA reads as TGTGCCAGCAGCTCCAGGGTCAAGAACACTGAAGCTTTCTTT. Translating gives CASSSRVKNTEAFF.

V gene TRBV7-9 combines with J gene TRBJ1-2, with TRBD1 as a possible D gene (5 bases). Germline CDR1 and CDR2: SEHNR and FQNEAQ (reference sequence). With 3 bases removed from V and 0 bases from J, the gap between germline ends came to 11 bases. The CDR3 totals 15 residues. CDR3 amino acids: CASSFSTEANYGYTF. The CDR3 DNA is TGTGCCAGCAGCTTTTCGACAGAGGCTAACTATGGCTACACCTTC.

CDR3 region: CASSSDSYGYTF. In nucleotides, the CDR3 is TGTGCCAGCAGCAGTGACAGCTATGGCTACACCTTC. The chain employs TRBV7-9 and TRBJ1-2; D is perhaps TRBD1 (5 bases). CDR1 is SEHNR and CDR2 is FQNEAQ in the germline V gene (reference sequence). This CDR3 comprises 12 residues. V lost 5 bases and J lost 4, with 8 bases in between.

This chain links TRBV7-9 with TRBJ1-1, with 7 bases fitting TRBD1. Germline V CDR1 and CDR2: SEHNR, FQNEAQ (reference sequence). The CDR3 is 16 residues long. Unmatched junction bases numbered 9, after V lost 5 bases and J lost 0 bases. The CDR3 region is CASSTTRQGMNTEAFF. The DNA of the CDR3 is TGTGCCAGCAGCACGACCCGACAGGGAATGAACACTGAAGCTTTCTTT.

The chain carries TRBV5-1 and TRBJ1-2; D is uncertain. CDR1 SGHRS and CDR2 YFSETQ come from the germline V gene. This CDR3 contains 13 residues. Trimming left V 0 bases short and J 0 bases short, with 3 bases between. The CDR3 coding sequence is TGCGCCAGCAGCTTGGATACTAACTATGGCTACACCTTC. As protein: CASSLDTNYGYTF.

The V call is TRBV9, the J call TRBJ1-5, with 8 bases fitting TRBD1. The CDR3 consists of 14 residues. J was trimmed by 6 bases and V by 3 bases; bases with no gene match: 5. The germline gives CDR1 SGDLS, CDR2 YYNGEE. The CDR3 region has the DNA TGTGCCAGCAGCGGAGGGACAGGAACTCAGCCCCAGCATTTT. Protein sequence: CASSGGTGTQPQHF. The complete variable domain, with remaining parts taken from reference TRBV9 and TRBJ1-5, reads DSGVTQTPKHLITATGQRVTLRCSPRSGDLSVYWYQQSLDQGLQFLIQYYNGEERAKGNILERFSAQQFPDLHSELNLSSLELGDSALYFCASSGGTGTQPQHFGDGTRLSIL.

As DNA, the CDR3 is TGTGCCAGCAGTCCTGGGCTTATAGTCAGCTACACTGAAGCTTTCTTT. Residues: CASSPGLIVSYTEAFF. The chain carries TRBV27 and TRBJ1-1, with D unresolved. The CDR3 has 16 amino acids. Germline-derived CDR1 and CDR2 are MNHEY and SMNVEV (reference sequence). Trimming removed 5 bases from V and 3 bases from J, with 19 bases in between.

This sequence joins TRBV6-4 and TRBJ1-1; TRBD1 might be the D (5 bases). This CDR3 spans 13 amino acids. Germline V CDR1 and CDR2: MRHNA, SNTAGT. Trimming took 6 bases from V and 3 from J, leaving 11 bases between them. The CDR3 DNA is TGTGCCAGCAGGGGGCAGAGCGACACTGAAGCTTTCTTT. Translated, it gives CASRGQSDTEAFF.

This chain links TRBV2 with TRBJ2-5; D perhaps matches TRBD2 (5 bases). The CDR3 is made up of 13 amino acids. The germline V gene has CDR1 SNHLY and CDR2 FYNNEI. V gave up 5 bases and J gave up 5 bases, with 12 bases separating them. The CDR3 DNA sequence: TGTGCCAGCAGTCCCGGCTGGGAGGAGACCCAGTACTTC. It codes for CASSPGWEETQYF.

This chain connects TRBV4-1 to TRBJ2-3, with D maybe TRBD1 (5 bases). Germline V gene sequence: CDR1 MGHRA, CDR2 YSYEKL. The CDR3 sequence is 14 residues long. V was shortened by 8 bases and J by 6 bases, with 18 bases between the two germline ends. Here the CDR3 reads CASRSQGIGDTQYF. CDR3 in DNA: TGCGCCAGCCGTAGCCAGGGCATCGGGGATACGCAGTATTTT.

V and J are TRBV6-4 and TRBJ1-6; 10 bases align to TRBD1. Germline V gene data show CDR1 as MRHNA and CDR2 as SNTAGT. Trimming took 3 bases from V and 10 from J; bases not matched to a gene: 6. The CDR3 extends over 15 amino acids. Here the CDR3 reads CASSEGQGVRSPLHF. The CDR3 bases are TGTGCCAGCAGTGAAGGACAGGGGGTGAGATCACCCCTCCACTTT.

The chain employs TRBV29-1 and TRBJ2-7, with 8 nucleotides matching TRBD1. This CDR3 has 12 amino acids. The V gene's germline CDR1 is SQVTM and CDR2 ANQGSEA. The J segment lost 4 bases and the V segment lost 3 bases, leaving 2 bases of the junction unmatched. CDR3 in amino acids: CSVETGVYEQYF. DNA for the CDR3: TGCAGCGTTGAGACAGGGGTATACGAGCAGTACTTC.

V gene TRBV30 combines with J gene TRBJ2-7, with 9 bases matching TRBD1. The CDR3 spans 15 residues. The V gene's germline CDR1 is GTSNPN and CDR2 SVGIG (reference sequence). The ends lost 2 bases at V and 5 bases at J; junction bases unmatched: 10. CDR3 bases: TGTGCCTGGAGTACCCCCGGGACAGGGACGGACGAGCAGTACTTC. This sequence encodes CAWSTPGTGTDEQYF.

This clone was counted at least ten times. The chain links TRBV14 to TRBJ2-7; TRBD1 matches 7 bases. Germline CDR1 and CDR2: SGHDN and FVKESK. The CDR3 sequence is 14 residues long. V lost 10 bases, J lost 2 bases, and 11 bases stayed unmatched. DNA for the CDR3: TGTGCCAACGATGACAGGGTAGAGGCCTACGAGCAGTACTTC. This translates into CANDDRVEAYEQYF.

The chain is built from TRBV7-8 and TRBJ2-1; D is perhaps TRBD2 (7 bases). The V gene lost 1 base and the J gene lost 4 bases, with 11 bases spanning the gap. The CDR3 runs 15 residues. CDR1 and CDR2 (germline): SGHVS, FQNEAQ. DNA for the CDR3: TGTGCCAGCAGCTTAGGCGGGGGCCTGTACAATGAGCAGTTCTTC. Its protein product is CASSLGGGLYNEQFF.

This clone was seen only once. The J gene is TRBJ2-7, the V gene TRBV4-1; D possibly corresponds to TRBD1 (6 bases). The CDR3 contains 14 residues. Germline V gene sequence: CDR1 MGHRA, CDR2 YSYEKL. The V end was cut by 5 bases, the J end by 2 bases, with 13 bases between. The CDR3 protein is CASSYGQLPYEQYF. The CDR3 DNA reads TGCGCCAGCAGCTACGGACAGCTACCCTACGAGCAGTACTTC.

This sequence joins TRBV11-2 and TRBJ2-1, with 10 bases aligning to TRBD2. The J segment lost 7 bases and the V segment lost 5 bases, leaving 8 bases of the junction unmatched. The CDR3 totals 15 residues. Germline V gene sequence: CDR1 SGHAT, CDR2 FQNNGV. CDR3 DNA sequence: TGTGCCAGCAGCAAAGAGCGGGGGGGTTTTAATGAGCAGTTCTTC. It codes for CASSKERGGFNEQFF.

This chain uses TRBV2 with TRBJ2-5; 11 bases match TRBD1. Trimming removed 6 bases from V and 5 bases from J; junction bases left unmatched: 8. This CDR3 has 15 amino acids. CDR1 is SNHLY and CDR2 is FYNNEI in the germline V gene. This CDR3 reads CASSQRTGGRETQYF. The CDR3, as DNA: TGTGCCAGCAGCCAGCGGACAGGGGGCCGGGAGACCCAGTACTTC.